Sequencing of this T cell receptor beta chain was carried out in a study of T-cell memory formation after mild COVID-19. TCRdb reprocessed the 5' RACE reads with MiXCR, giving one entry per CDR3 protein. The table lists some 490,000 distinct CDR3 sequences, about 20% of them singletons. The germline V gene encodes CDR1 SGHTA and CDR2 FQGNSA. The CDR3 contains 14 residues. J lost 5 bases, V lost 7 bases, and 5 bases had no gene match. The chain carries TRBV7-2 and TRBJ2-4; 10 nucleotides agree with TRBD2. The source material was PBMCs or a T cell subset sorted from them (not recorded which). This clonotype originated in an adult woman who had mild COVID-19 (a few samples of this study predate the infection). Cell type and time point are not known. CDR3 protein: CASTPGTSENIQYF. The DNA for the CDR3 is TGTGCCAGCACCCCGGGGACTAGCGAAAACATTCAGTACTTC.